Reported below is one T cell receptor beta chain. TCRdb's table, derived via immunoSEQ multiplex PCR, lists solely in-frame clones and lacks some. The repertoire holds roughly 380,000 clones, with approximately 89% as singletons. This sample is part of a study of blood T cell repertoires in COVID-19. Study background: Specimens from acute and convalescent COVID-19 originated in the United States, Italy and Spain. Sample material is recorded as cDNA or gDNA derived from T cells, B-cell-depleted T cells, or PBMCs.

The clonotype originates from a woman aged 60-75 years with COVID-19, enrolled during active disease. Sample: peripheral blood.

CDR3 loop: CAWSARHQPQHF. CDR3 bases: TGTGCCTGGAGTGCCCGTCATCAGCCCCAGCATTTT. The chain has TRBV30 and TRBJ1-5; D gene unclear. Per the germline V gene, CDR1 is GTSNPN and CDR2 is SVGIG (reference sequence). Trimming took off 1 base at V and 5 bases at J, with 6 bases between the two ends. The CDR3 totals 12 residues.